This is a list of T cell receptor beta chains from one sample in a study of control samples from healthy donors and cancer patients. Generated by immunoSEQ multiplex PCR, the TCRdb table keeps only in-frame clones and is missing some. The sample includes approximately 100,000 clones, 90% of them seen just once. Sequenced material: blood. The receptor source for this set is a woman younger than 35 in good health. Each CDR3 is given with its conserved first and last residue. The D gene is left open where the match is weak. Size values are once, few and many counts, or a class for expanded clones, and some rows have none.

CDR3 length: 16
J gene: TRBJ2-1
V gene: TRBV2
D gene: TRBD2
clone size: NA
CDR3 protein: CASTDGGATSYNEQFF
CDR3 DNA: TGTGCCAGCACTGACGGGGGGGCCACTTCGTACAATGAGCAGTTCTTC

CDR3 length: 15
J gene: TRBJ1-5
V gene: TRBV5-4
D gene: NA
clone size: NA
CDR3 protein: CASSLWGAGNQPQHF
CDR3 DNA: TGTGCCAGCAGCTTGTGGGGGGCGGGCAATCAGCCCCAGCATTTT

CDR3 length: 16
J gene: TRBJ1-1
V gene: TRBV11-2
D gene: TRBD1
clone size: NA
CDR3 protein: CASSGWDRGMNTEAFF
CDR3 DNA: TGTGCCAGCAGCGGCTGGGACAGGGGAATGAACACTGAAGCTTTCTTT

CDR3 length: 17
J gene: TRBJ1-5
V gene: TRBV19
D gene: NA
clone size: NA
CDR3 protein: CASSIGWAGKNDQPQHF
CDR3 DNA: TGTGCCAGTAGTATCGGTTGGGCGGGGAAGAACGATCAGCCCCAGCATTTT

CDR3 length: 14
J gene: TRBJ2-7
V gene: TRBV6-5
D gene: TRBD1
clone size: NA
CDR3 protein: CASRHGQGLYEQYF
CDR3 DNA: TGTGCCAGCAGGCACGGACAGGGCCTCTACGAGCAGTACTTC

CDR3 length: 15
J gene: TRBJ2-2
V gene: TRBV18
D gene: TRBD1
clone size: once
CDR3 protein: CASSLSATGPGELFF
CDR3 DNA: TGTGCCAGCTCACTTTCCGCGACAGGGCCCGGGGAGCTGTTTTTT

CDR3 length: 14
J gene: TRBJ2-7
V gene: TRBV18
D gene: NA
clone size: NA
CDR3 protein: CASSPNTAGYEQYF
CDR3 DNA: TGTGCCAGCTCACCGAACACGGCCGGCTACGAGCAGTACTTC

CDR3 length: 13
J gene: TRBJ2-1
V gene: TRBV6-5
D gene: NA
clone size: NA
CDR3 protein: CASSLVGDNEQFF
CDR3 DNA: TGTGCCAGCAGTTTGGTCGGGGACAATGAGCAGTTCTTC

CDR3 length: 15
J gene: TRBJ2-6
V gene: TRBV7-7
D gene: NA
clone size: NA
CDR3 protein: CASGVVGSGANVLTF
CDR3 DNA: TGTGCCAGCGGCGTGGTGGGCTCTGGGGCCAACGTCCTGACTTTC

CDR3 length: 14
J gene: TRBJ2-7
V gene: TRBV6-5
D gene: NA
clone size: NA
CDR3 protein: CASRSFIPSYEQYF
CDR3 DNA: TGTGCCAGCAGAAGCTTTATACCCTCCTACGAGCAGTACTTC

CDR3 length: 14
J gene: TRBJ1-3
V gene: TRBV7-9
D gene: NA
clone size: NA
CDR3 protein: CASSPDGGTDTIYF
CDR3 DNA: TGTGCCAGCAGTCCGGACGGGGGAACGGACACCATATATTTT

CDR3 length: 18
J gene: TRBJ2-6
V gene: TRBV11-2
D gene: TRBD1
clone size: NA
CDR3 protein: CASSFRGTGGSGANVLTF
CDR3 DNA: TGTGCCAGCAGCTTCCGGGGGACAGGGGGTTCTGGGGCCAACGTCCTGACTTTC

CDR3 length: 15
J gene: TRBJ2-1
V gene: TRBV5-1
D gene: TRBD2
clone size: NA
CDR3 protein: CASSSNSGGFNEQFF
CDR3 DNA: TGCGCCAGCAGCTCCAATAGCGGGGGGTTCAATGAGCAGTTCTTC

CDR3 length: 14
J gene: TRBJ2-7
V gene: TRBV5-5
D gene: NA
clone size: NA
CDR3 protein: CASSWGGGAEEQYF
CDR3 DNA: TGTGCCAGCAGCTGGGGAGGGGGTGCGGAAGAGCAGTACTTC